This passage covers 18 T cell receptor beta chains from one sample sequenced in a study of shared clonotypes between healthy human individuals. The method was immunoSEQ multiplex PCR; TCRdb's version includes in-frame clones alone and lacks a portion of them. The data show fewer than 2.5 million clones, approximately 93% seen once. Input material: naive CD4+ T cells from PBMCs. Subset specified: CD45RA+ positively selected. The receptors were gathered from a man aged 18 to 30 in good health. Some clones in this sample may be carry-over from other donors' samples.

This chain links TRBV9 with TRBJ2-1, with D possibly being TRBD2 (6 bases). The CDR3 is made up of 15 amino acids. Germline lookup yields CDR1 SGDLS and CDR2 YYNGEE. The V end lost 2 bases, the J end lost 9 bases, and 18 bases lay between the germline ends. CDR3 amino acids: CASSVQGGTSAEQFF. The CDR3 region has the DNA TGTGCCAGCAGCGTCCAGGGCGGGACTTCGGCTGAGCAGTTCTTC.

This clone has more than one count but fewer than ten. The sample holds other DNA sequences that translate to the same CDR3. The chain employs TRBV5-1 and TRBJ2-7; 10 bases are a match to TRBD1. J was trimmed by 2 bases and V by 2 bases; bases with no gene match: 1. The CDR3 contains 14 residues. Per germline, CDR1 SGHRS and CDR2 YFSETQ. CDR3 bases: TGCGCCAGCAGCTTCGGGACAGGGGCCTACGAGCAGTACTTC. Encoded protein: CASSFGTGAYEQYF.

The chain recombines TRBV19 with TRBJ1-2, with D unresolved. CDR3 length equals 12 residues. V was shortened by 4 bases and J by 2 bases, with 5 bases between the two germline ends. Germline CDR1 is LNHDA and CDR2 is SQIVND (reference sequence). CDR3 sequence reads: CASSRRNYGYTF. CDR3 nucleotide sequence: TGTGCCAGTAGTAGGCGAAACTATGGCTACACCTTC.

The chain has TRBV18 and TRBJ1-1, with 7 nucleotides matching TRBD1. The germline V gene has CDR1 KGHSH and CDR2 LQKENI. The length of the CDR3 is 15 residues. The junction had 7 bases not matched to a gene; V was cut back by 4 bases and J by 2 bases. CDR3 in DNA: TGTGCCAGCTCACAGACCGACAGGGATAACACTGAAGCTTTCTTT. This translates into CASSQTDRDNTEAFF.

The chain combines TRBV18 with TRBJ2-7; tentatively, D is TRBD1 (5 bases). Germline V lookup: CDR1 KGHSH, CDR2 LQKENI. This CDR3 is built from 16 residues. V was cut by 4 bases and J by 2 bases, with 18 bases left in between. The CDR3 region is CASSQFTGTLAYEQYF. The CDR3 DNA reads as TGTGCCAGCTCACAATTCACAGGTACTCTAGCCTACGAGCAGTACTTC.

V is TRBV30 and J is TRBJ1-5; possible D gene TRBD1, 5 bases. The CDR3 spans 16 residues. V was cut by 0 bases and J by 3 bases, with 15 bases left in between. Germline values: CDR1 GTSNPN, CDR2 SVGIG (reference sequence). Here the CDR3 reads CAWSVRSGGYNQPQHF. The CDR3 nucleotides are TGTGCCTGGAGTGTCCGATCCGGGGGTTACAATCAGCCCCAGCATTTT.

The chain is built from TRBV4-1 and TRBJ2-3; TRBD1 matches at 8 bases. Germline values: CDR1 MGHRA, CDR2 YSYEKL. The trim removed 3 bases at V and 6 bases at J, leaving 14 bases unmatched. The CDR3 is 17 residues long. The CDR3 here is CASSQLYRDRISDTQYF. The CDR3 DNA is TGCGCCAGCAGCCAGCTGTACCGGGACAGGATTTCGGATACGCAGTATTTT.

The chain combines TRBV5-4 with TRBJ1-1, with D hard to call. Germline lookup yields CDR1 SGHNT and CDR2 YYREEE (reference sequence). The CDR3 has 15 residues. Trimming removed 3 bases at V and 5 bases at J, with 17 bases between. CDR3 region: CASSSPKTGGTEAFF. The CDR3 DNA is TGTGCCAGCAGCTCACCCAAGACTGGCGGGACTGAAGCTTTCTTT.

CDR3 sequence: CASSQDTPNTGELFF. The CDR3 nucleotides read TGCGCCAGCAGCCAGGACACCCCGAACACCGGGGAGCTGTTTTTT. This sequence joins TRBV5-1 and TRBJ2-2, with D maybe TRBD1 (5 bases). Germline V gives CDR1 SGHRS, CDR2 YFSETQ. The length of the CDR3 is 15 residues. Trimming removed 4 bases at V and 0 bases at J, with 10 bases between. Combining the CDR3 with reference TRBV5-1 and TRBJ2-2 gives the whole variable domain KAGVTQTPRYLIKTRGQQVTLSCSPISGHRSVSWYQQTPGQGLQFLFEYFSETQRNKGNFPGRFSGRQFSNSRSEMNVSTLELGDSALYLCASSQDTPNTGELFFGEGSRLTVL.

The chain carries TRBV19 and TRBJ2-1; D not certain. The germline V gene has CDR1 LNHDA and CDR2 SQIVND (reference sequence). V was cut by 3 bases and J by 1 base, with 13 bases left in between. The CDR3 totals 16 residues. CDR3 in DNA: TGTGCCAGTAGTATTAGTAAGGGCCGTTCCTACAATGAGCAGTTCTTC. The encoded protein is CASSISKGRSYNEQFF. The whole variable domain, filled in from reference TRBV19 and TRBJ2-1, reads DGGITQSPKYLFRKEGQNVTLSCEQNLNHDAMYWYRQDPGQGLRLIYYSQIVNDFQKGDIAEGYSVSREKKESFPLTVTSAQKNPTAFYLCASSISKGRSYNEQFFGPGTRLTVL.

The V gene is TRBV28, the J gene TRBJ2-7; 9 bases match TRBD1. In germline, CDR1 is MDHEN, CDR2 SYDVKM. The CDR3 contains 15 residues. The V segment lost 1 base and the J segment 3 bases; nucleotides outside the gene matches: 4. In nucleotides, the CDR3 is TGTGCCAGCAGTTTATACGCGGGACAGGGCTACGAGCAGTACTTC. Protein: CASSLYAGQGYEQYF.

About this clone: The junction differs from germline at one of its ends, possibly a read error. This sequence joins TRBV19 and TRBJ2-6; 7 bases map to TRBD1. This CDR3 is 17 amino acids long. The germline V gene has CDR1 LNHDA and CDR2 SQIVND (reference sequence). The CDR3 here is CASRERQGFSGADVLTF. The CDR3 DNA is TGTGCCAGTAGAGAGAGACAGGGCTTCTCTGGGGCCGACGTCCTGACTTTC.

This clone was seen a handful of times. The chain recombines TRBV28 with TRBJ1-3; possibly TRBD1 for D (5 bases). The V end was cut by 3 bases, the J end by 0 bases, with 12 bases between. Germline assignment: CDR1 MDHEN and CDR2 SYDVKM. The CDR3 is 16 amino acids. The CDR3 region has the DNA TGTGCCAGCAGTTTGGGGCCAACCCGCTCTGGAAACACCATATATTTT. This gives the protein CASSLGPTRSGNTIYF.

The rearrangement joins TRBV18 to TRBJ1-4, with 7 bases fitting TRBD1. Germline V gives CDR1 KGHSH, CDR2 LQKENI. The V and J ends lost 3 bases and 5 bases, in that order; junction bases with no gene match: 6. The CDR3 spans 15 residues. The CDR3, as DNA: TGTGCCAGCTCACCCCGGACAGGATTAAATGAAAAACTGTTTTTT. Residues: CASSPRTGLNEKLFF.

This rearrangement joins TRBV7-9 to TRBJ2-1; 9 nucleotides agree with TRBD2. Germline CDR1 reads SEHNR; CDR2 reads FQNEAQ (reference sequence). The J segment lost 8 bases and the V segment lost 2 bases, leaving 7 bases of the junction unmatched. The CDR3 is 15 amino acids. The CDR3 loop reads CASSLIGTSIHEQFF. The CDR3 region has the DNA TGTGCCAGCAGCTTAATAGGGACTAGCATCCATGAGCAGTTCTTC. Variable domain in full (rest from reference TRBV7-9 and TRBJ2-1): DTGVSQNPRHKITKRGQNVTFRCDPISEHNRLYWYRQTLGQGPEFLTYFQNEAQLEKSRLLSDRFSAERPKGSFSTLEIQRTEQGDSAMYLCASSLIGTSIHEQFFGPGTRLTVL.

This sequence joins TRBV9 and TRBJ1-2; D unclear. Deletions cut 0 bases from V and 5 bases from J, with 14 bases between. The length of the CDR3 is 15 residues. Germline V gives CDR1 SGDLS, CDR2 YYNGEE. CDR3 loop: CASSVALGSGYGYTF. The CDR3 DNA reads as TGTGCCAGCAGCGTAGCTCTGGGGTCGGGTTATGGCTACACCTTC. The full variable domain, its missing parts supplied by reference TRBV9 and TRBJ1-2, is DSGVTQTPKHLITATGQRVTLRCSPRSGDLSVYWYQQSLDQGLQFLIQYYNGEERAKGNILERFSAQQFPDLHSELNLSSLELGDSALYFCASSVALGSGYGYTFGSGTRLTVV.

V is TRBV6-5 and J is TRBJ1-6; D is perhaps TRBD1 (5 bases). Trimming removed 0 bases at V and 9 bases at J, with 12 bases between. This CDR3 spans 15 amino acids. Germline values: CDR1 MNHEY, CDR2 SVGAGI. The CDR3, as DNA: TGTGCCAGCAGTTACTCGGGGGGAACCCGTTCACCCCTCCACTTT. This sequence encodes CASSYSGGTRSPLHF.

A word on this clone: Other DNA variants within this sample encode the same CDR3. This sequence joins TRBV18 and TRBJ2-6; D is unresolved. CDR1 is KGHSH, CDR2 LQKENI, per germline. CDR3 length: 14 residues. The V gene lost 0 bases and the J gene lost 4 bases, with 4 bases spanning the gap. The CDR3 DNA reads as TGTGCCAGCTCACCACCATCCGGGGCCAACGTCCTGACTTTC. Protein product: CASSPPSGANVLTF.